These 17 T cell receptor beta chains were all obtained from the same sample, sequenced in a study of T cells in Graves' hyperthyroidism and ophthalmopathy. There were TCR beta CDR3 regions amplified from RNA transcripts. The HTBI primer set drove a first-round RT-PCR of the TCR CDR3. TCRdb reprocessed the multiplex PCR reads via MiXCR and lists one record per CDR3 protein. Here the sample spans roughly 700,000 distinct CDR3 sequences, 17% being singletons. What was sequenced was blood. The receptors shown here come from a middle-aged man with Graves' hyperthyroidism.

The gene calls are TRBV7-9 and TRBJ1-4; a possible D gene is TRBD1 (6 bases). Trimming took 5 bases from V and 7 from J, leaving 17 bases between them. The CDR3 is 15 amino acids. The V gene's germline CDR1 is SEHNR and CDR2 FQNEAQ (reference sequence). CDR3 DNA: TGTGCCAGCAGCCTTCAACTAGGGGGGGCTGAAAAACTGTTTTTT. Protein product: CASSLQLGGAEKLFF.

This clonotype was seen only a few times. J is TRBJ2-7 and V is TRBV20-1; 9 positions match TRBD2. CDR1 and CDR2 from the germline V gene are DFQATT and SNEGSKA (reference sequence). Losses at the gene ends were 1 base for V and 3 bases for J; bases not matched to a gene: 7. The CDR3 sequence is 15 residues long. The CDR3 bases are TGCAGTGCTAGAGGAGGATCTAGCGGGATCTACGAGCAGTACTTC. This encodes CSARGGSSGIYEQYF.

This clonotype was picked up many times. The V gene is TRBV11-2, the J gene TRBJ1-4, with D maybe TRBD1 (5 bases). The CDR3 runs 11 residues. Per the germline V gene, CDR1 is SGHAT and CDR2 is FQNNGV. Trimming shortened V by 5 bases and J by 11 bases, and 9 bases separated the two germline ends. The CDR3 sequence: CASSRGWKLFF. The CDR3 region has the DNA TGTGCCAGCAGCCGGGGCTGGAAACTGTTTTTT.

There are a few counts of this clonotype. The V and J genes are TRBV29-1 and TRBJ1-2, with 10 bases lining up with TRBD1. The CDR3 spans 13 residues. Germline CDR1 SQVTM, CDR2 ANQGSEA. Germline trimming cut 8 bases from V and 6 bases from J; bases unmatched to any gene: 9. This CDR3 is CSIPGTGDHGYTF. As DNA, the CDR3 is TGCAGCATCCCCGGGACAGGGGACCATGGCTACACCTTC.

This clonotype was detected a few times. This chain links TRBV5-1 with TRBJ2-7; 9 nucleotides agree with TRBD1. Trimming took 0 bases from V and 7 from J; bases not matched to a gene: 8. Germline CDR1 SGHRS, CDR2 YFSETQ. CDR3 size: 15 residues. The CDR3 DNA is TGCGCCAGCAGCTTGGGATGGACAGGGGTTGGGGAGCAGTACTTC. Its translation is CASSLGWTGVGEQYF.

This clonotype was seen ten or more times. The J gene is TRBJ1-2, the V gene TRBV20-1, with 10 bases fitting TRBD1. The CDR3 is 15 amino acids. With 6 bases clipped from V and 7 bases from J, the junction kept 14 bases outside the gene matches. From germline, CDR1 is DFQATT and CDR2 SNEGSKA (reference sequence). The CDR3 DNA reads TGCAGTGCACTCATGGGGACAGGGGCAAAGGGTGGCTACACCTTC. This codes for CSALMGTGAKGGYTF.

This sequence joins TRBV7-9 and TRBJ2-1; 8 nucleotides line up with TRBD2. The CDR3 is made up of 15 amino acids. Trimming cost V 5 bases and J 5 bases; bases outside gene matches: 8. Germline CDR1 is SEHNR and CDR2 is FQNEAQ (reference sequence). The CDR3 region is CASSPRGGLDNEQFF. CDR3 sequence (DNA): TGTGCCAGCAGCCCCCGGGGGGGCCTGGACAATGAGCAGTTCTTC.

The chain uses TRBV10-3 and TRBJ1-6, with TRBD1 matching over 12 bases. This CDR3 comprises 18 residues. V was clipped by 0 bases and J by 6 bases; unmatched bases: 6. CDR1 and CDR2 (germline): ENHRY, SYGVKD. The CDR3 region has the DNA TGTGCCATCAGTGAGTCTTTAAGGGACAGGGGGCTTAATTCACCCCTCCACTTT. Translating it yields CAISESLRDRGLNSPLHF.

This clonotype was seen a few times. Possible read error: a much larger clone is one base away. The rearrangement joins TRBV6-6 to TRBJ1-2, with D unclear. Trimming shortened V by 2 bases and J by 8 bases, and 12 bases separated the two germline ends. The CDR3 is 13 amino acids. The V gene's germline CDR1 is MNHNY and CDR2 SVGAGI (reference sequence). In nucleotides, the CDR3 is TGTGCCAGCAGTTACCCTCAGCTGGGGGGCTACACCTTC. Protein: CASSYPQLGGYTF.

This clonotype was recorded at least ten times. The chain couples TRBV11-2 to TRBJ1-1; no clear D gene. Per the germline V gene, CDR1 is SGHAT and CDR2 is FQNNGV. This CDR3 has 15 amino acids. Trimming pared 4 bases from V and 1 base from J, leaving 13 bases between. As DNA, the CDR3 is TGTGCCAGCAGCTCAGAAGTGTGGGGGAACACTGAAGCTTTCTTT. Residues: CASSSEVWGNTEAFF.

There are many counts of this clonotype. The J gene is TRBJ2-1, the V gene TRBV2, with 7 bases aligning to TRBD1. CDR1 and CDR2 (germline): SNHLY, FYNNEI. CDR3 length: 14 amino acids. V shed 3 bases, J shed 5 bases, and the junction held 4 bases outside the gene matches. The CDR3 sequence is CASSEGQWNNEQFF. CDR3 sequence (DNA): TGTGCCAGCAGTGAGGGACAGTGGAACAATGAGCAGTTCTTC.

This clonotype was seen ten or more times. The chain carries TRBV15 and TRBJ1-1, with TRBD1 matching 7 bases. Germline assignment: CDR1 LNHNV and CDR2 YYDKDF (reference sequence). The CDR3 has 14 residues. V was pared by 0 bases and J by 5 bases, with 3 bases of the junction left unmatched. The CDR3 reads CATSRDRGATEAFF. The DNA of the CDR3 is TGTGCCACCAGCAGAGACAGGGGGGCGACTGAAGCTTTCTTT.

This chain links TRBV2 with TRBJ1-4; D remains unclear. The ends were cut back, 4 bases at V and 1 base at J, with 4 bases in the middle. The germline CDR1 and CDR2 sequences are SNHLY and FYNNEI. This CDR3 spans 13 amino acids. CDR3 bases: TGTGCCAGCAGTGCGGAAACTAATGAAAAACTGTTTTTT. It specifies CASSAETNEKLFF.

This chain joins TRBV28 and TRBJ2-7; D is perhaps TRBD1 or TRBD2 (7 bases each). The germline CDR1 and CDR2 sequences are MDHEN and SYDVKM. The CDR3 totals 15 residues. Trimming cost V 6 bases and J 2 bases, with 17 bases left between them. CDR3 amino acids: CASRLTGAGAYEQYF. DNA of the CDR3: TGTGCCAGCAGGTTAACAGGGGCGGGAGCCTACGAGCAGTACTTC.

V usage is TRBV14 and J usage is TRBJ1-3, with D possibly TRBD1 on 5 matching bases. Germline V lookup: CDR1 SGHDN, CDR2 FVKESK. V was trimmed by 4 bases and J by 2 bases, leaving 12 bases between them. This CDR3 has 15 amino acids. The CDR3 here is CASSPRVGAGNTIYF. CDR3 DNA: TGTGCCAGCAGCCCCCGGGTAGGGGCTGGAAACACCATATATTTT. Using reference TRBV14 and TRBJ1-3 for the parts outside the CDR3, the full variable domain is EAGVTQFPSHSVIEKGQTVTLRCDPISGHDNLYWYRRVMGKEIKFLLHFVKESKQDESGMPNNRFLAERTGGTYSTLKVQPAELEDSGVYFCASSPRVGAGNTIYFGEGSWLTVV.

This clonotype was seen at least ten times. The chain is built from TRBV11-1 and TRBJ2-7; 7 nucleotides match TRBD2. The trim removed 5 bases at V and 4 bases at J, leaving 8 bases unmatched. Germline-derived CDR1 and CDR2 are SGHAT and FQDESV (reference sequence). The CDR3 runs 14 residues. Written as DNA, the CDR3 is TGTGCCAGCAGCGACGGGAGGTTCAGGTACGAGCAGTACTTC. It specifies CASSDGRFRYEQYF.

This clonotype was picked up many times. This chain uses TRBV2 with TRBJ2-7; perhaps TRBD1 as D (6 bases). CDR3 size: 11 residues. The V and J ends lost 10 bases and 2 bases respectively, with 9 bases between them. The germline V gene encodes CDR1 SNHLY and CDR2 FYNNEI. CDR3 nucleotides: TGTGCCACTACAGGGACCTACGAGCAGTACTTC. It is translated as CATTGTYEQYF.